One and the same sample provided the 17 T cell receptor beta chains below, sequenced in a study of CXCR3-negative and CXCR3-positive naive CD8 T cells. Their antigens are not known. Via 5' RACE with UMI labels, TRB cDNA libraries were prepared. TCRdb processed the 5' RACE reads again and assigns one entry to each CDR3 protein, with no DNA. The sample includes some 150,000 distinct CDR3 sequences. Study results and limitations: CXCR3-negative naive cells had less hydrophobic TRB CDR3s than did CXCR3-positive naive cells.

Sequenced input: naive CXCR3+ CD8+ T cells from blood. Subset defined: CD45RO-CCR7+CD27+CD95- naive CD8+ T cells expressing CXCR3 (TNR3+). These receptors all stem from a human donor in good health. Some clones in this sample may be carry-over from other donors' samples.

The chain joins TRBV29-1 to TRBJ2-1; TCRdb calls TRBD1, which cannot be checked without DNA. CDR1 is SQVTM, CDR2 ANQGSEA, per germline. The CDR3 runs to 14 residues. CDR3 sequence reads: CSLLRGAAYNEQFF.

V gene TRBV4-2 combines with J gene TRBJ2-3; TCRdb indicates TRBD1, and absent DNA this call remains unverified. The germline gives CDR1 LGHNA, CDR2 YNFKEQ. This CDR3 has 15 residues. CDR3 loop: CASSQRQGSGDTQYF.

This chain connects TRBV7-2 to TRBJ2-7. Looked up from germline, CDR1 is SGHTA and CDR2 is FQGNSA. This CDR3 spans 15 amino acids. The CDR3 loop is CASSFATGTSYEQYF. The whole variable domain, remainder taken from reference TRBV7-2 and TRBJ2-7, is GAGVSQSPSNKVTEKGKDVELRCDPISGHTALYWYRQSLGQGLEFLIYFQGNSAPDKSGLPSDRFSAERTGGSVSTLTIQRTQQEDSAVYLCASSFATGTSYEQYFGPGTRLTVT.

The chain joins TRBV27 to TRBJ2-1; TCRdb gives TRBD2 as the D gene, but with no DNA this cannot be confirmed. The CDR3 is 16 amino acids. In germline, CDR1 is MNHEY, CDR2 SMNVEV (reference sequence). The CDR3 spells CASSLTPAGGYNEQFF.

The V and J genes are TRBV11-2 and TRBJ2-7; the TCRdb call, TRBD1, lacks DNA for checking. CDR3 length equals 15 residues. Germline V gene data show CDR1 as SGHAT and CDR2 as FQNNGV. The CDR3 protein is CASSVPGQGKYEQYF.

The chain joins TRBV12-3 or TRBV12-4 to TRBJ2-7; the TCRdb call, TRBD1, lacks DNA for checking. The CDR3 is 11 residues long. The CDR3 protein is CASGALYEQYF.

J is TRBJ2-2 and V is TRBV29-1; TCRdb's D call, TRBD1, is unchecked because there is no DNA. Germline CDR1 SQVTM, CDR2 ANQGSEA. There are 14 residues in the CDR3. The CDR3 loop is CSALGAANTGELFF.

The rearrangement joins TRBV7-9 to TRBJ1-1; the D call of TRBD1 rests on TCRdb alone, since no DNA is present to check it. Germline assignment: CDR1 SEHNR and CDR2 FQNEAQ (reference sequence). The CDR3 extends over 14 amino acids. This chain's CDR3 is CASSPGGVPTEAFF.

The rearrangement uses TRBV28 and TRBJ2-7; TCRdb's D call of TRBD1 is untestable without DNA. Per germline, CDR1 MDHEN and CDR2 SYDVKM. This CDR3 is built from 16 residues. The CDR3 sequence: CASSFPSGQATYEQYF.

V is TRBV4-1 and J is TRBJ2-1; TCRdb selects TRBD1, and the lack of DNA leaves this call unchecked. Germline CDR1 MGHRA, CDR2 YSYEKL. CDR3 length equals 15 residues. The CDR3: CASSQAPGHEGEQFF.

V usage is TRBV14 and J usage is TRBJ1-1. Germline V gene lookup returns CDR1 SGHDN and CDR2 FVKESK. CDR3 length equals 18 residues. CDR3 in amino acids: CASSQERDYEFGDTEAFF.

J is TRBJ2-5 and V is TRBV29-1; checking the TCRdb D call of TRBD1 is not possible without DNA. The CDR3 runs to 11 residues. Per germline, CDR1 SQVTM and CDR2 ANQGSEA. CDR3 protein: CSGDRGETQYF. Supplemented by reference TRBV29-1 and TRBJ2-5, the full variable domain reads SAVISQKPSRDICQRGTSLTIQCQVDSQVTMMFWYRQQPGQSLTLIATANQGSEATYESGFVIDKFPISRPNLTFSTLTVSNMSPEDSSIYLCSGDRGETQYFGPGTRLLVL.

CDR3 amino acids: CASSPLGGGDTEAFF. The chain carries TRBV7-9 and TRBJ1-1; as DNA is missing, the TRBD1 call by TCRdb cannot be tested. CDR3 length equals 15 residues. CDR1 and CDR2 (germline): SEHNR, FQNEAQ (reference sequence).

The rearrangement joins TRBV29-1 to TRBJ2-7; the D call of TRBD1 rests on TCRdb alone, since no DNA is present to check it. The CDR3 has 14 residues. CDR1 SQVTM and CDR2 ANQGSEA come from the germline V gene. CDR3 protein: CSVEGQGVGYEQYF.

V is TRBV14 and J is TRBJ2-1; TCRdb's D gene call, TRBD2, goes unchecked for lack of DNA. Germline CDR1 reads SGHDN; CDR2 reads FVKESK. CDR3 length: 15 amino acids. This chain's CDR3 is CASSQGPSQSLGQFF.

The rearrangement uses TRBV29-1 and TRBJ2-5; the D call from TCRdb, TRBD1, cannot be confirmed without DNA. Germline V gene lookup returns CDR1 SQVTM and CDR2 ANQGSEA. The CDR3 is made up of 12 amino acids. The chain's CDR3 is CSVVQGMETQYF.

The chain has TRBV9 and TRBJ2-7; TCRdb reports TRBD1, a call that lacks DNA to check it against. CDR3 length: 14 amino acids. The germline CDR1 and CDR2 sequences are SGDLS and YYNGEE. CDR3 sequence reads: CASSVGDTDYEQYF.